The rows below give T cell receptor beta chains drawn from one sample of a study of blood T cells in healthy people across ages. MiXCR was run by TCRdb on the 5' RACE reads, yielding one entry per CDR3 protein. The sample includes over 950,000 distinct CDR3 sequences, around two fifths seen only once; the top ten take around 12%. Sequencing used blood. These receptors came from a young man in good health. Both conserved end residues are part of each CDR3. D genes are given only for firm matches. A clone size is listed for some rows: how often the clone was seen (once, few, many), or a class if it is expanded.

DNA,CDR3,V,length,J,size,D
TGCGCCAGCAGCTTGTCCACAGGGATCGAAAGCTACACCTTC,CASSLSTGIESYTF,TRBV5-1,14,TRBJ1-2,.,.
TGTGCCAGCAGCGGACGAAACAGGGGGCGGAGGTCGAACACCGGGGAGCTGTTTTTT,CASSGRNRGRRSNTGELFF,TRBV7-9,19,TRBJ2-2,.,TRBD1
TGCAGTGCTAGGGTAAACGGGGGAGGCTATGGCTACACCTTC,CSARVNGGGYGYTF,TRBV20-1,14,TRBJ1-2,.,.
TGTGCCAGCAGTTCCCTGACAGGGACCTACAATGAGCAGTTCTTC,CASSSLTGTYNEQFF,TRBV6-2/TRBV6-3,15,TRBJ2-1,.,TRBD1
TGTGCCAGCAGCTTAGATGCGACAGGCGTCTATGGCTACACCTTC,CASSLDATGVYGYTF,TRBV7-2,15,TRBJ1-2,many,.
TGTGCCAGCAGCCCCGGCAGGGGGCTTGTCACCGGGGAGCTGTTTTTT,CASSPGRGLVTGELFF,TRBV11-2,16,TRBJ2-2,.,TRBD1
TGCGCCAGCAGCCTAGGCGGTGAAAAACTGTTTTTT,CASSLGGEKLFF,TRBV7-9,12,TRBJ1-4,many,.
TGTGCCACCAGTTTAGCGGGCTACAATGAGCAGTTCTTC,CATSLAGYNEQFF,TRBV24-1,13,TRBJ2-1,few,TRBD2
TGTGCCAGCAGCTCCACTAGCGGGGGGTCGAATGAGCAGTTCTTC,CASSSTSGGSNEQFF,TRBV11-1,15,TRBJ2-1,few,TRBD2
TGTGCCAGCAGGTCGGGACAGACGACTTTAAACACCGGGGAGCTGTTTTTT,CASRSGQTTLNTGELFF,TRBV12-3/TRBV12-4,17,TRBJ2-2,.,TRBD1
TGTGCCAGCAGTTTGTTGGGGTCACCACAAGATACGCAGTATTTT,CASSLLGSPQDTQYF,TRBV12-3/TRBV12-4,15,TRBJ2-3,few,.
TGCGCCAGCAGCCATGGGACAGGGACTAACTATGGCTACACCTTC,CASSHGTGTNYGYTF,TRBV4-3,15,TRBJ1-2,many,TRBD1
TGTGCCGGCAGCAGGGGCGTGAACACTGAAGCTTTCTTT,CAGSRGVNTEAFF,TRBV25-1,13,TRBJ1-1,once,.
TGTGCCAGCAGCTCCTGGACAGTGAGCACAGATACGCAGTATTTT,CASSSWTVSTDTQYF,TRBV7-2,15,TRBJ2-3,many,.
TGTGCCAGCAGCCGGAGGCCGGTTGGGGAAGAGACCCAGTACTTC,CASSRRPVGEETQYF,TRBV7-2,15,TRBJ2-5,.,.
TGTGCCAGCTCACCAAACGCCGAAACTTTACAGGGGAGGAGGAACACTGAAGCTTTCTTT,CASSPNAETLQGRRNTEAFF,TRBV18,20,TRBJ1-1,.,TRBD1
TGCGCCAGCAGCCAAGAGTTCGATAGCGGTGCCGGGGAGCTGTTTTTT,CASSQEFDSGAGELFF,TRBV4-3,16,TRBJ2-2,.,.
TGCAGTGCCAGTCAGGGGTTGGATGGCTACACCTTC,CSASQGLDGYTF,TRBV20-1,12,TRBJ1-2,many,.
TGTGCCAGCAGCGGGGGGGCGACCATATATTTT,CASSGGATIYF,TRBV7-9,11,TRBJ1-3,few,.
TGCAGTGCTAGAACAGGGGACTATAGCAATCAGCCCCAGCATTTT,CSARTGDYSNQPQHF,TRBV20-1,15,TRBJ1-5,.,TRBD1
TGTGCCAGCAGCTCAAACCCTCGACAGGGCGTCGCCTACGAGCAGTACTTC,CASSSNPRQGVAYEQYF,TRBV5-5,17,TRBJ2-7,few,TRBD1
TGTGCCAGCAGCGAAATGACAGGCCGCTCCTACGAGCAGTACTTC,CASSEMTGRSYEQYF,TRBV7-9,15,TRBJ2-7,few,.
TGCGCCAGCAGCATCGGGACTAGCGGCTACGAGCAGTACTTC,CASSIGTSGYEQYF,TRBV5-1,14,TRBJ2-7,.,TRBD2
TGTGCCAGCACCCTATCAGGTCCAGCGGGGGACTACAATGAGCAGTACTTC,CASTLSGPAGDYNEQYF,TRBV7-3,17,TRBJ2-7,.,TRBD2
TGTGCCAGCAGCCAATTCGGACTAGTTACAGATACGCAGTATTTT,CASSQFGLVTDTQYF,TRBV14,15,TRBJ2-3,few,TRBD2
TGTGCCAGCAGTGCTAAGGGGTCTACTAATGAAAAACTGTTTTTT,CASSAKGSTNEKLFF,TRBV6-1,15,TRBJ1-4,few,.
TGCAGTGCTAGAGACGGGACTAGCGGGGGCCCCAGGGGCGTTGAGCAGTTCTTC,CSARDGTSGGPRGVEQFF,TRBV20-1,18,TRBJ2-1,.,TRBD2
TGTGCCAGCAGTTACCCCAGAAGAGGACGCTACGAGCAGTACTTC,CASSYPRRGRYEQYF,TRBV6-2/TRBV6-3,15,TRBJ2-7,.,.
TGTGCCATCAGGGGGGACAACCATGGCTACACCTTC,CAIRGDNHGYTF,TRBV10-3,12,TRBJ1-2,.,.
TGTGCCATTCAGACCGGGACAGGGCGCAATCAGCCCCAGCATTTT,CAIQTGTGRNQPQHF,TRBV12-3/TRBV12-4,15,TRBJ1-5,.,TRBD1
TGCAGTGCAATAAAGTCCAGGGTAAAAGAGACCCAGTACTTC,CSAIKSRVKETQYF,TRBV20-1,14,TRBJ2-5,.,.
TGCAGCGTTCAAAGGGTCCAGCGGGAGACCCAGTTCTTC,CSVQRVQRETQFF,TRBV29-1,13,TRBJ2-1,.,TRBD2
TGTGCCAGCAGTCCCGTCGGGACTCCCTCCTACAATGAGCAGTTCTTC,CASSPVGTPSYNEQFF,TRBV6-5,16,TRBJ2-1,.,.
TGTGCCAGCAGCCCCGGAGGGGGTGGGGATACGCAGTATTTT,CASSPGGGGDTQYF,TRBV9,14,TRBJ2-3,few,.
TGCAGTGCTAGTCTTATGAACACTGAAGCTTTCTTT,CSASLMNTEAFF,TRBV20-1,12,TRBJ1-1,.,.
TGTGCCAGCAACCAAGATAGCGGGGAGACCCAGTACTTC,CASNQDSGETQYF,TRBV3-1,13,TRBJ2-5,.,TRBD2
TGCAGTGCTAGAGACCTGGGACTAGCTGAGACCCAGTACTTC,CSARDLGLAETQYF,TRBV20-1,14,TRBJ2-5,few,TRBD2
TGTGCCAGCAACGTACAGGGGCCCAATTCACCCCTCCACTTT,CASNVQGPNSPLHF,TRBV27,14,TRBJ1-6,few,TRBD1
TGCAGTGCTAGAGACGACGGGGGGGTCTACAATGAGCAGTTCTTC,CSARDDGGVYNEQFF,TRBV20-1,15,TRBJ2-1,.,TRBD2
TGTGCCAGCAGTCAGTCCGAAACTCGGGGCTACACCTTC,CASSQSETRGYTF,TRBV6-2/TRBV6-3,13,TRBJ1-2,.,.
TGTGCCAGCAGTTTAAGGACATCCTCCTACGAGCAGTACTTC,CASSLRTSSYEQYF,TRBV27,14,TRBJ2-7,.,.
TGCGCCAGCAGCACGGACAGGGCTGGGAATGAAAAACTGTTTTTT,CASSTDRAGNEKLFF,TRBV5-1,15,TRBJ1-4,.,TRBD1
TGCAGTGCTCGGGGGGGATCGAGCAATCAGCCCCAGCATTTT,CSARGGSSNQPQHF,TRBV20-1,14,TRBJ1-5,.,.
TGTGCCAGCTCACAAACCGGGACCACCTATCAGCCCCAGCATTTT,CASSQTGTTYQPQHF,TRBV18,15,TRBJ1-5,few,.
TGTGCCAGCAGTTCCGGACAGTACTACAATGAGCAGTTCTTC,CASSSGQYYNEQFF,TRBV27,14,TRBJ2-1,.,.
TGTGCCAGCAGCCCGAGGGGGGGGGCCAAAAACATTCAGTACTTC,CASSPRGGAKNIQYF,TRBV25-1,15,TRBJ2-4,many,.
TGCAGTGCTAGAGATGGCGGGGGGCACAATGAGCAGTTCTTC,CSARDGGGHNEQFF,TRBV20-1,14,TRBJ2-1,.,TRBD2
TGCGCCAGCAGCTCAACCTTTAGCGGGACCTCCTACGAGCAGTACTTC,CASSSTFSGTSYEQYF,TRBV5-1,16,TRBJ2-7,.,TRBD2
TGCGCCAGCAGCCAAGTGGCACAGGGGATCACAGATACGCAGTATTTT,CASSQVAQGITDTQYF,TRBV4-1,16,TRBJ2-3,few,TRBD1
TGTGCCAGCAGCTTAACAGGGGGCCTGGTGAACACTGAAGCTTTCTTT,CASSLTGGLVNTEAFF,TRBV6-2/TRBV6-3,16,TRBJ1-1,.,TRBD1
TGCGCCAGCAGCCAAGCCTTCCAGCGAAATACGCAGTATTTT,CASSQAFQRNTQYF,TRBV4-3,14,TRBJ2-3,few,.